This T cell receptor (beta chain) emerged from a study of shared clonotypes between healthy human individuals. The V gene's germline CDR1 is MNHNS and CDR2 SASEGT. J gave up 0 bases and V 6 bases, and 2 bases lay outside the gene matches. The CDR3 length is 15 residues. Libraries were prepared by immunoSEQ multiplex PCR; TCRdb keeps only in-frame clonotypes and omits some of them. Here the sample spans some 980,000 clones, 60% to 85% being singletons. The sequenced sample consisted of memory CD4+ T cells sorted from blood. Subset defined: CD45RA-negative fraction. This chain connects TRBV6-1 to TRBJ2-3; TRBD1 matches at 11 bases. The sequence was collected from a man younger than 35 in good health. The CDR3 sequence is CASRDRGRSTDTQYF. The CDR3, as DNA: TGTGCCAGCAGGGACAGGGGGCGGAGCACAGATACGCAGTATTTT.